This T cell receptor (beta chain) was sequenced for a study of patients and donors after allogeneic stem cell transplantation. TCRdb fed the RT-PCR reads into MiXCR, producing one record per CDR3 protein. Among about a million distinct CDR3 sequences listed, roughly 18% were seen once. From germline, CDR1 is MNHEY and CDR2 SMNVEV (reference sequence). The CDR3 has 14 residues. V lost 5 bases, J lost 4 bases, and 14 bases lay in between. Sample: blood, either unsorted or a sorted T cell fraction (not recorded which). The TCR sequence derives from a human donor who was either an allogeneic HSCT recipient or a stem cell or donor lymphocyte infusion donor (not recorded which). It is not recorded whose cells these are; they may come from a transplant donor. The chain carries TRBV27 and TRBJ1-1; D ambiguous. The CDR3 region is CASSLSWWATEAFF. The CDR3 nucleotides are TGTGCCAGCAGTCTCAGTTGGTGGGCCACTGAAGCTTTCTTT.